A selection of T cell receptor beta chains follows, all from one sample in a study of tumor-infiltrating lymphocytes in primary liver carcinoma. TCRdb re-called the multiplex PCR reads through MiXCR, storing one row per CDR3 protein. This sample has fewer than 200,000 distinct CDR3 sequences; approximately 86% occur once, and the top ten carry 15% to 20%. Material for sequencing was tumor tissue from primary liver carcinoma. Every receptor here comes from a man aged 35 to 55 with primary liver carcinoma and hepatitis B virus infection. CDR3s include the opening cysteine and the closing phenylalanine or tryptophan. The D gene is left open where the match is weak. Clone size is shown for a subset of rows, as once, few, many or a class of expanded clone.

j_gene: TRBJ1-2
abundance: .
d_gene: TRBD1
v_gene: TRBV5-8
len: 12
CDR3aa: CTISWDRVGYTF
CDR3nt: TGTACCATCAGCTGGGACAGGGTTGGCTACACCTTC

j_gene: TRBJ2-5
abundance: .
d_gene: .
v_gene: TRBV5-6
len: 13
CDR3aa: CASKCRDQETQYF
CDR3nt: TGTGCCAGCAAATGCCGGGACCAAGAGACCCAATACTTC

j_gene: TRBJ1-5
abundance: .
d_gene: .
v_gene: TRBV6-1
len: 15
CDR3aa: CASNRDPISNQPQHF
CDR3nt: TGTGCCAGCAATCGGGACCCCATTAGCAATCAGCCCCAGCACTTT

j_gene: TRBJ2-2
abundance: .
d_gene: .
v_gene: TRBV28
len: 15
CDR3aa: CASSRTTENNGKLFF
CDR3nt: TGTGCCAGCAGTCGAACGACAGAGAACAACGGGAAGCTCTTTTTT

j_gene: TRBJ1-1
abundance: .
d_gene: .
v_gene: TRBV29-1
len: 15
CDR3aa: CSVSAGWGMGIEALF
CDR3nt: .

j_gene: TRBJ2-5
abundance: .
d_gene: .
v_gene: TRBV5-4
len: 15
CDR3aa: CAGSLFSGVGETHYF
CDR3nt: TGTGCCGGCAGCTTGTTTTCAGGGGTGGGAGAGACCCACTACTTC

j_gene: TRBJ2-2
abundance: .
d_gene: .
v_gene: TRBV5-1
len: 15
CDR3aa: CISSDGVPNTGELFF
CDR3nt: TGCATCAGCAGCGACGGGGTCCCGAACACCGGGGAGCTGTTTTTT

j_gene: TRBJ2-7
abundance: .
d_gene: .
v_gene: TRBV11-2
len: 12
CDR3aa: CASSPWGYEQQF
CDR3nt: TGTGCCAGCAGTCCCTGGGGCTACGAGCAGCAATTC

j_gene: TRBJ2-7
abundance: .
d_gene: .
v_gene: TRBV29-1
len: 11
CDR3aa: CSVDITYEQYF
CDR3nt: TGCAGCGTTGATATTACCTACGAGCAATACTTC

j_gene: TRBJ1-4
abundance: .
d_gene: .
v_gene: TRBV6-5
len: 15
CDR3aa: CASRRGRATYEKLFF
CDR3nt: TGTGCCAGCAGACGGGGAAGAGCAACTTATGAAAAACTGTTTTTT

j_gene: TRBJ2-7
abundance: .
d_gene: TRBD2
v_gene: TRBV6-2/TRBV6-3
len: 15
CDR3aa: CVSRQGLAGSSERYF
CDR3nt: TGTGTCAGCAGACAGGGACTAGCGGGATCAAGCGAGCGGTACTTC

j_gene: TRBJ2-2
abundance: .
d_gene: .
v_gene: TRBV15
len: 14
CDR3aa: CATSRTNDTGELFF
CDR3nt: TGTGCCACCAGCAGGACTAACGACACCGGGGAGCTGTTTTTT

j_gene: TRBJ2-7
abundance: .
d_gene: TRBD1
v_gene: TRBV7-8
len: 13
CDR3aa: CTNSRDSSYEQYF
CDR3nt: TGTACCAACAGCCGGGACAGCTCCTACGAGCAGTACTTC

j_gene: TRBJ2-7
abundance: .
d_gene: .
v_gene: TRBV6-1
len: 13
CDR3aa: CISSVTRLYEQYF
CDR3nt: TGTATCAGCAGTGTTACCAGGCTCTACGAGCAGTACTTC

j_gene: TRBJ2-3
abundance: once
d_gene: .
v_gene: TRBV11-1
len: 19
CDR3aa: CASSSGGSSAGARKDTQYF
CDR3nt: TGTGCTAGCAGCTCTGGGGGAAGCTCTGCTGGAGCCCGCAAAGATACGCAGTATTTT

j_gene: TRBJ1-2
abundance: .
d_gene: .
v_gene: TRBV29-1
len: 15
CDR3aa: CSAPSEAGRLSGYTF
CDR3nt: TGCAGCGCCCCCAGCGAGGCAGGAAGACTTTCTGGCTATACCTTC

j_gene: TRBJ2-2
abundance: .
d_gene: .
v_gene: TRBV29-1
len: 12
CDR3aa: CSVRRGTGELLF
CDR3nt: TGCAGCGTCAGAAGGGGGACCGGGGAGCTGTTATTT

j_gene: TRBJ2-7
abundance: .
d_gene: .
v_gene: TRBV29-1
len: 12
CDR3aa: CSILIPSSEQYF
CDR3nt: TGCAGCATTTTAATCCCCTCCAGTGAGCAGTACTTC

j_gene: TRBJ2-3
abundance: .
d_gene: .
v_gene: TRBV5-4
len: 11
CDR3aa: CASSQSERKDF
CDR3nt: TGTGCCAGTAGCCAGAGCGAAAGGAAAGATTTT

j_gene: TRBJ2-7
abundance: .
d_gene: .
v_gene: TRBV11-1
len: 15
CDR3aa: CVSSSSRDPSYEKYF
CDR3nt: TGTGTCAGCAGCTCATCCCGGGACCCCTCCTACGAGAAGTACTTC

j_gene: TRBJ1-2
abundance: .
d_gene: .
v_gene: TRBV7-9
len: 15
CDR3aa: CASSYQRGASYGYTF
CDR3nt: TGTGCCAGCAGCTACCAACGGGGGGCGAGCTATGGCTACACCTTC

j_gene: TRBJ2-1
abundance: .
d_gene: TRBD2
v_gene: TRBV11-1
len: 17
CDR3aa: CDSSFPGTSGTKNIQFF
CDR3nt: TGCGACAGCAGCTTTCCCGGGACTAGCGGGACCAAAAACATCCAGTTCTTC

j_gene: TRBJ2-7
abundance: .
d_gene: .
v_gene: TRBV11-1
len: 15
CDR3aa: CASILTGSEEYEQYF
CDR3nt: TGTGCCAGCATCTTAACGGGATCGGAAGAATATGAGCAGTACTTC

j_gene: TRBJ2-5
abundance: .
d_gene: .
v_gene: TRBV4-3
len: 15
CDR3aa: CASSQEGLTSETQYF
CDR3nt: TGCGCCAGCAGCCAAGAGGGACTGACGTCTGAGACCCAATACTTC

j_gene: TRBJ2-7
abundance: many
d_gene: .
v_gene: TRBV14
len: 17
CDR3aa: CASSQDMWQGGPGEQYF
CDR3nt: TGTGCCAGCAGCCAAGATATGTGGCAGGGAGGTCCGGGCGAGCAGTACTTC

j_gene: TRBJ1-5
abundance: once
d_gene: .
v_gene: TRBV12-5
len: 12
CDR3aa: CASLRRGQPQHF
CDR3nt: TGTGCTAGTCTAAGGAGGGGTCAGCCCCAACATTTT